This T cell receptor (beta chain) was captured by sequencing in a study of human T cells and chemical hapten exposure. Study as a whole: Small pooled library volume differences mainly caused per-sample TCR yield variation. Study-level results: Those TCRs sitting above 1 in 1000 frequency stayed the same with DPC sensitization.

Researchers extracted total RNA from unfractionated whole blood. Germline CDR1 reads PRHDT; CDR2 reads FYEKMQ (reference sequence). V gave up 5 bases and J gave up 5 bases; unmatched junction bases: 4. This CDR3 region has 13 residues. This clonotype has only a few counts. Its target is unknown. Individual cDNA molecules each carried unique molecular identifiers attached by the library. How the authors handled the data: About 97,000 TCRs per sample was the median, with a range of 23,224 to 690,600. TCRdb fed the 5' RACE reads into MiXCR, producing one record per CDR3 protein. TCRdb assigned the V and J calls; the authors' analysis was not used. The sample lists 110,000 or so distinct CDR3 sequences; 19% were seen once.

This chain uses TRBV13 with TRBJ2-7, with 9 bases fitting TRBD2. The receptor comes from a human donor in good health. This CDR3 reads CASSPTSGDEQYF. The CDR3 nucleotides are TGTGCCAGCAGCCCGACTAGCGGAGACGAGCAGTACTTC. The full variable domain, with the rest looked up from reference TRBV13 and TRBJ2-7, is AAGVIQSPRHLIKEKRETATLKCYPIPRHDTVYWYQQGPGQDPQFLISFYEKMQSDKGSIPDRFSAQQFSDYHSELNMSSLELGDSALYFCASSPTSGDEQYFGPGTRLTVT.